Following are 2 T cell receptor beta chains from one sample sequenced in a study of cytomegalovirus exposure and HLA in healthy donors. The PCR had 60 Vbeta and 13 Jbeta primers. Libraries were prepared by immunoSEQ multiplex PCR; TCRdb keeps only in-frame clonotypes and omits some of them. The sample lists roughly 140,000 clones, less than 85% occurring once. The sample taken for sequencing was PBMCs. The source is a woman aged 45 to 65 in good health and CMV-seropositive.

This clone was counted between two and nine times. This chain uses TRBV5-1 with TRBJ2-7; D is unclear. V lost 3 bases and J lost 5, with 15 bases in between. The germline CDR1 and CDR2 sequences are SGHRS and YFSETQ. The CDR3 runs to 14 residues. CDR3: CASSSALGSHEQYF. In DNA, the CDR3 is TGCGCCAGCAGCTCAGCTCTTGGTAGCCACGAGCAGTACTTC.

The CDR3 spells CASRLHVQALNYEQYF. The CDR3 nucleotides read TGTGCCAGCAGACTCCACGTACAGGCGCTTAACTACGAGCAGTACTTC. The J gene is TRBJ2-7, the V gene TRBV7-2, with a weak D call TRBD1 (5 bases). This CDR3 region has 16 residues. Looked up from germline, CDR1 is SGHTA and CDR2 is FQGNSA. V lost 6 bases, J lost 3 bases, and 21 bases lay in between.